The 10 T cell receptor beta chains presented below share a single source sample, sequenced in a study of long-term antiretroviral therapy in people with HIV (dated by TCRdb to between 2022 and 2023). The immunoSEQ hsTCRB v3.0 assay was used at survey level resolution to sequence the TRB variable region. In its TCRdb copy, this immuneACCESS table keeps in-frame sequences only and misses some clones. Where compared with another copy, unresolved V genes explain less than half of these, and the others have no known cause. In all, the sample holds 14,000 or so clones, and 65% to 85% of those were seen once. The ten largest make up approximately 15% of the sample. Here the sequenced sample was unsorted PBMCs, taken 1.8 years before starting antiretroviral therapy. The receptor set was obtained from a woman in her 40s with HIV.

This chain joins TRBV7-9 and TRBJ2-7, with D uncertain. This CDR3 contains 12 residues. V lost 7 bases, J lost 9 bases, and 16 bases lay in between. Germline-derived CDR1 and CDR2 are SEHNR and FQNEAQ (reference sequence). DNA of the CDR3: TGTGCCAGCACCAGGACCGGGCTAGGGCAGTACTTC. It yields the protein CASTRTGLGQYF.

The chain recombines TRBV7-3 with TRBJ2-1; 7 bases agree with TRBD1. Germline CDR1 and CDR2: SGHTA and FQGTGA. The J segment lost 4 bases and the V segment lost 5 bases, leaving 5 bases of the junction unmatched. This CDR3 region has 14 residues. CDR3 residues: CASSVGTAYNEQFF. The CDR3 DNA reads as TGTGCCAGCAGCGTCGGGACAGCGTACAATGAGCAGTTCTTC. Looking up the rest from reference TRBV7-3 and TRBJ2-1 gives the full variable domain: GAGVSQTPSNKVTEKGKYVELRCDPISGHTALYWYRQSLGQGPEFLIYFQGTGAADDSGLPNDRFFAVRPEGSVSTLKIQRTERGDSAVYLCASSVGTAYNEQFFGPGTRLTVL.

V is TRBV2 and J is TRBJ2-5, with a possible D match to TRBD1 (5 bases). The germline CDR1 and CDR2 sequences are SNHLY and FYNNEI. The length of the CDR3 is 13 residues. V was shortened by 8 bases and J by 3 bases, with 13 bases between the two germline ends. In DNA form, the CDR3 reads TGTGCCAGCTCAAGGACATTTGAAGAGACCCAGTACTTC. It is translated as CASSRTFEETQYF.

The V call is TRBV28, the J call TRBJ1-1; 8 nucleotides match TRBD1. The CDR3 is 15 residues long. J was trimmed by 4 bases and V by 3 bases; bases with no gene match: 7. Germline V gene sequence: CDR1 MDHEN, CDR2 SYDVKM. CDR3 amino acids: CASSFLGQGGTEAFF. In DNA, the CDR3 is TGTGCCAGCAGTTTTTTAGGACAGGGCGGCACTGAAGCTTTCTTT.

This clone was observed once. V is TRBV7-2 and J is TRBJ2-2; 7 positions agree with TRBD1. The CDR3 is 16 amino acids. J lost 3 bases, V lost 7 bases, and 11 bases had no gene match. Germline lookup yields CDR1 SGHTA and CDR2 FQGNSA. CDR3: CASIQGVGGDTGELFF. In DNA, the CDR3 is TGTGCCAGCATCCAGGGGGTGGGTGGGGACACCGGGGAGCTGTTTTTT.

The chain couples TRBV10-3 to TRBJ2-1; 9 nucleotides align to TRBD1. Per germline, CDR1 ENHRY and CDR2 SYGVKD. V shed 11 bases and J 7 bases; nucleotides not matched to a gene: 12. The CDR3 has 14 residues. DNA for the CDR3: TGTGCCGCCCGACAGGGGGAATTTATTAATGAGCAGTTCTTC. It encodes CAARQGEFINEQFF.

CDR3 sequence reads: CASSYSGTSGDYEQYF. CDR3 in DNA: TGTGCCAGCAGTTACTCCGGGACTAGCGGGGACTACGAGCAGTACTTC. This chain connects TRBV6-6 to TRBJ2-7; 13 positions match TRBD2. The V and J ends lost 0 bases and 3 bases, in that order; junction bases with no gene match: 2. The germline CDR1 and CDR2 sequences are MNHNY and SVGAGI (reference sequence). The CDR3 spans 16 residues.

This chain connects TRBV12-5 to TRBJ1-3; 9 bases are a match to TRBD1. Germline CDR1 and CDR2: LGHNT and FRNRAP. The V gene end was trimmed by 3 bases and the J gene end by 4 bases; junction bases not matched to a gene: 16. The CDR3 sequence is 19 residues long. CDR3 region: CASGLTLSSGQGGGNTIYF. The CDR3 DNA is TGTGCTAGTGGTTTAACCCTATCCTCGGGACAGGGAGGCGGAAACACCATATATTTT. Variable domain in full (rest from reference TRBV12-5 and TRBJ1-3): DARVTQTPRHKVTEMGQEVTMRCQPILGHNTVFWYRQTMMQGLELLAYFRNRAPLDDSGMPKDRFSAEMPDATLATLKIQPSEPRDSAVYFCASGLTLSSGQGGGNTIYFGEGSWLTVV.

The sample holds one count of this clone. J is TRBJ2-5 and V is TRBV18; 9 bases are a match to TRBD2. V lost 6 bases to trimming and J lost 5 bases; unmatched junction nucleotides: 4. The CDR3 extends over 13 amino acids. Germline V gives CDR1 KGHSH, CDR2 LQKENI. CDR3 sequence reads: CASSSGGPETQYF. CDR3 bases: TGTGCCAGCTCCAGCGGGGGGCCGGAGACCCAGTACTTC.

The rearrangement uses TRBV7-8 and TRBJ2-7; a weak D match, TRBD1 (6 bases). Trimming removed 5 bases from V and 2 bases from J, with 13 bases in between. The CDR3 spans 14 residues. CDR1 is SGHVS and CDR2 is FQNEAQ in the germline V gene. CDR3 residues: CASSLLTGPYEQYF. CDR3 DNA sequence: TGTGCCAGCAGCCTCCTGACAGGCCCCTACGAGCAGTACTTC.